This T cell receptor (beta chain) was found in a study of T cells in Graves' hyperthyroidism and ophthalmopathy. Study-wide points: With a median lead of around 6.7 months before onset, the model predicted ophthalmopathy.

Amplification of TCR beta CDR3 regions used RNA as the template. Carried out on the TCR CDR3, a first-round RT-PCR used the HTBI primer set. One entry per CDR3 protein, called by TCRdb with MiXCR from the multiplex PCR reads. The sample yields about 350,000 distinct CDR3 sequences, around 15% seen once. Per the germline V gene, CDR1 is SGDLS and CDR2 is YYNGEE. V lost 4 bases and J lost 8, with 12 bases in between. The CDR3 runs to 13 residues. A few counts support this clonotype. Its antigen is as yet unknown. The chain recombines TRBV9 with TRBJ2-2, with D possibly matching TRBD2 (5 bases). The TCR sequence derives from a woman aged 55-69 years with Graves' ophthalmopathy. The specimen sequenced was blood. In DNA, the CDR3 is TGTGCCAGCAGCCCTAGCTCTCAAGGGGAGCTGTTTTTT. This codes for CASSPSSQGELFF.